Below, 13 T cell receptor beta chains from the same sample are listed, as sequenced in a study of CD8 T cells in ankylosing spondylitis. A single record per CDR3 protein comes from TCRdb applying MiXCR to the 5' RACE reads. The data contain approximately 180,000 distinct CDR3 sequences, roughly 20% of them singletons. Input material: blood, either unsorted or a sorted T cell fraction (not recorded which). These receptors were collected from a male donor under 30 with ankylosing spondylitis or in good health (not recorded which).

This clonotype has at least ten counts. The genes are TRBV4-3 and TRBJ2-1; 9 bases map to TRBD2. The CDR3 extends over 13 amino acids. V was pared by 2 bases and J by 15 bases, with 8 bases of the junction left unmatched. CDR1 is LGHNA and CDR2 is YSLEER in the germline V gene. CDR3 sequence: CASSQTNLAGVFF. The CDR3 region has the DNA TGCGCCAGCAGCCAAACAAATTTAGCGGGAGTGTTCTTC.

The genes are TRBV20-1 and TRBJ2-7; D might be TRBD1 (6 bases). V was trimmed by 2 bases and J by 2 bases, leaving 7 bases between them. Germline V gives CDR1 DFQATT, CDR2 SNEGSKA (reference sequence). The CDR3 totals 12 residues. CDR3 amino acids: CSARQGTYEQYV. The CDR3, as DNA: TGCAGTGCTAGACAGGGGACCTACGAGCAGTACGTC.

CDR3 in DNA: TGTGCCAGCAGCGCCCGGCAGAACACTGAAGCTTTCTTT. Its translation is CASSARQNTEAFF. The genes are TRBV7-6 and TRBJ1-1; D is undetermined. CDR1 is SGHVS and CDR2 is FNYEAQ in the germline V gene. V lost 5 bases and J 1 base, leaving 8 bases between the germline ends. The CDR3 runs 13 residues. The complete variable domain, with remaining parts taken from reference TRBV7-6 and TRBJ1-1, reads GAGVSQSPRYKVTKRGQDVALRCDPISGHVSLYWYRQALGQGPEFLTYFNYEAQQDKSGLPNDRFSAERPEGSISTLTIQRTEQRDSAMYRCASSARQNTEAFFGQGTRLTVV.

This clonotype came up many times. The chain carries TRBV4-1 and TRBJ2-3; 11 bases agree with TRBD2. The ends lost 4 bases at V and 2 bases at J; junction bases unmatched: 5. Germline CDR1 is MGHRA and CDR2 is YSYEKL. The CDR3 spans 16 residues. CDR3 amino acids: CASSRMTSGVTDTQYF. CDR3 sequence (DNA): TGCGCCAGCAGCCGGATGACTAGCGGGGTCACAGATACGCAGTATTTT.

The chain combines TRBV7-6 with TRBJ2-7; TRBD2 agrees at 7 bases. From germline, CDR1 is SGHVS and CDR2 FNYEAQ. CDR3 length equals 14 residues. With 4 bases clipped from V and 6 bases from J, the junction kept 9 bases outside the gene matches. The CDR3 loop is CASSSERDGTEQYF. The CDR3 DNA sequence: TGTGCCAGCAGCTCGGAGCGGGATGGGACCGAGCAGTACTTC.

This clonotype was counted a few times. The J gene is TRBJ2-1, the V gene TRBV7-9, with TRBD2 matching over 7 bases. CDR1 and CDR2 from the germline V gene are SEHNR and FQNEAQ (reference sequence). This CDR3 has 15 residues. J was trimmed by 8 bases and V by 1 base; bases with no gene match: 8. The CDR3 sequence is CASSLGGSSVDEQFF. CDR3 nucleotides: TGTGCCAGCAGCTTAGGCGGGAGTTCGGTCGATGAGCAGTTCTTC.

This clonotype showed up many times. This chain connects TRBV2 to TRBJ2-1, with 9 bases identical to TRBD2. Germline V gene lookup returns CDR1 SNHLY and CDR2 FYNNEI. The CDR3 has 15 residues. J was trimmed by 7 bases and V by 7 bases; bases with no gene match: 11. The CDR3 protein is CASTEVTSGFNEQFF. CDR3 bases: TGTGCCAGCACCGAGGTGACTAGCGGTTTTAATGAGCAGTTCTTC.

Ten or more counts support this clonotype. The rearrangement joins TRBV27 to TRBJ2-7; the D gene could be TRBD1 or TRBD2 (5 bases each). Germline CDR1 MNHEY, CDR2 SMNVEV (reference sequence). The CDR3 consists of 15 residues. The V end lost 4 bases, the J end lost 3 bases, and 16 bases lay between the germline ends. For the CDR3, the DNA is TGTGCCAGCAGTTCCCCGGGGCGGCCCCTCTACGAGCAGTACTTC. Its translation is CASSSPGRPLYEQYF.

This clonotype has a count of ten or more. The chain links TRBV2 to TRBJ2-7, with TRBD1 matching 10 bases. Unmatched junction bases numbered 13, after V lost 5 bases and J lost 3 bases. This CDR3 spans 17 amino acids. CDR1 is SNHLY and CDR2 is FYNNEI in the germline V gene. The CDR3 sequence is CASSLDRGSRLFYEQYF. In DNA, the CDR3 is TGTGCCAGCAGTCTGGACAGGGGGTCCCGGCTATTCTACGAGCAGTACTTC.

Many counts were recorded for this clonotype. The CDR3 DNA follows: TGCGCCAGCAGCTTGGCGGGGTTCTACAATGAGCAGTTCTTC. It is translated as CASSLAGFYNEQFF. V is TRBV5-1 and J is TRBJ2-1; tentative D call: TRBD2 (5 bases). This CDR3 is 14 amino acids long. Trimming took 0 bases from V and 3 from J, leaving 7 bases between them. Germline-derived CDR1 and CDR2 are SGHRS and YFSETQ.

This clonotype was seen repeatedly, ten times or more. The chain is built from TRBV12-3 or TRBV12-4 and TRBJ2-1, with D perhaps matching TRBD2 (5 bases). The CDR3 has 14 residues. Between the trimmed V and J ends, which lost 2 bases and 7 bases, there was a span of 12 bases. The CDR3, as DNA: TGTGCCAGCAGTTTAAGGGTGCGGGTTAATGAGCAGTTCTTC. Translating it yields CASSLRVRVNEQFF.

In this sample, this clonotype turned up a few times. The chain recombines TRBV20-1 with TRBJ2-7, with 8 positions matching TRBD2. The CDR3 extends over 13 amino acids. From germline, CDR1 is DFQATT and CDR2 SNEGSKA (reference sequence). The ends lost 3 bases at V and 6 bases at J; junction bases unmatched: 7. The CDR3 loop is CSASERENGEQYF. For the CDR3, the DNA is TGCAGTGCTAGTGAGCGGGAGAATGGCGAGCAGTACTTC.

This clonotype was seen at least ten times. This chain uses TRBV11-2 with TRBJ2-3, with a tentative D call TRBD2 (6 bases). This CDR3 has 17 residues. V lost 0 bases and J 6 bases, leaving 19 bases between the germline ends. Germline V CDR1 and CDR2: SGHAT, FQNNGV. The CDR3 spells CASSLEIMRLEGDTQYF. The CDR3 bases are TGTGCCAGCAGCTTAGAAATAATGAGACTAGAAGGGGATACGCAGTATTTT. Full variable domain (outside the CDR3, taken from reference TRBV11-2 and TRBJ2-3): EAGVAQSPRYKIIEKRQSVAFWCNPISGHATLYWYQQILGQGPKLLIQFQNNGVVDDSQLPKDRFSAERLKGVDSTLKIQPAKLEDSAVYLCASSLEIMRLEGDTQYFGPGTRLTVL.